The rows below give T cell receptor beta chains drawn from one sample of a study of T cell changes during pregnancy in multiple sclerosis. Only in-frame clones appear in the TCRdb table, and some are missing; sequencing was by immunoSEQ multiplex PCR. The data show approximately 84,000 clones, with approximately 95% seen just once and 0.95% to 1% held by the top ten. Sequencing was performed on peripheral blood, taken in the second trimester of pregnancy. The receptors stem from a female donor in good health, enrolled as a control in a pregnancy study. CDR3s include the opening cysteine and the closing phenylalanine or tryptophan. Fields, in order: clone size, V gene, D gene, J gene, CDR3 protein, CDR3 DNA. A D gene is named only where the DNA matches it firmly. Size values are once, few and many counts, or a class for expanded clones, and some rows have none.

>-|TRBV7-9|-|TRBJ2-6
CASSLVKLPGANVLTF
TGTGCCAGCAGCTTAGTGAAGCTCCCTGGGGCCAACGTCCTGACTTTC
>-|TRBV6-5|TRBD2|TRBJ2-1
CASRSSGEVQFF
TGTGCCAGTAGGTCTAGCGGGGAGGTCCAGTTCTTC
>-|TRBV7-9|-|TRBJ2-7
CASSRAGQSYEQYF
TGTGCCAGCAGCCGGGCCGGACAGAGCTACGAGCAGTACTTC
>-|TRBV7-2|TRBD2|TRBJ2-1
CASSFLLAGERNEQFF
TGTGCCAGCAGCTTTTTACTAGCGGGAGAACGCAATGAGCAGTTCTTC
>-|TRBV7-6|-|TRBJ1-4
CASSLDLGRREKLFF
TGTGCCAGCAGCTTAGACCTGGGGAGGAGGGAAAAACTGTTTTTT
>-|TRBV4-2|-|TRBJ2-7
CASSQGTGGGGSYEQYF
TGTGCCAGCAGCCAAGGAACGGGCGGTGGAGGCTCCTACGAGCAGTACTTC
>-|TRBV28|TRBD2|TRBJ2-4
CASSPGQGRLAGGPAKNIQYF
TGTGCCAGCAGCCCTGGACAGGGGAGACTAGCGGGAGGGCCCGCCAAAAACATTCAGTACTTC
>-|TRBV29-1|TRBD1|TRBJ1-1
CSVPGQGGTEAFF
TGCAGCGTTCCCGGACAGGGTGGGACTGAAGCTTTCTTT
>-|TRBV19|-|TRBJ2-7
CASSMGPSSYEQYF
TGTGCCAGTAGTATGGGGCCGAGCTCCTACGAGCAGTACTTC
>-|TRBV28|TRBD1|TRBJ1-5
CASSSDRGHESNQPQHF
TGTGCCAGCAGTTCAGACAGGGGGCATGAGAGCAATCAGCCCCAGCATTTT
>-|TRBV4-2|TRBD2|TRBJ2-3
CASSQETSGSRGSTDTQYF
TGTGCCAGCAGCCAAGAGACTAGCGGGAGTAGGGGAAGCACAGATACGCAGTATTTT
>-|TRBV27|TRBD1|TRBJ2-5
CASRSDRGSWETQYF
TGTGCCAGCAGATCTGACAGGGGGTCGTGGGAGACCCAGTACTTC
>once|TRBV5-5|TRBD1|TRBJ1-2
CASSSSGTGAGSYGYTF
TGTGCCAGCAGCTCGTCCGGGACAGGGGCGGGAAGCTATGGCTACACCTTC
>-|TRBV7-8|TRBD2|TRBJ2-7
CASSLGRGRGTYEQYF
TGTGCCAGCAGCTTAGGTCGCGGGAGGGGAACCTACGAGCAGTACTTC
>-|TRBV25-1|TRBD1|TRBJ2-7
CASSHRGQNEIYEQYF
TGTGCCAGCAGTCACAGGGGACAGAACGAGATCTACGAGCAGTACTTC
>once|TRBV4-1|-|TRBJ2-7
CASSQGWGDYEQYF
TGCGCCAGCAGCCAAGGCTGGGGGGACTACGAGCAGTACTTC
>-|TRBV5-1|-|TRBJ2-2
CASSRNTNTGELFF
TGCGCCAGCAGCAGAAACACGAACACCGGGGAGCTGTTTTTT
>-|TRBV7-8|TRBD2|TRBJ2-1
CASSSLAGGLYNEQFF
TGTGCCAGCAGCTCATTAGCGGGAGGACTCTACAATGAGCAGTTCTTC
>-|TRBV5-1|TRBD2|TRBJ2-5
CASSLTGTNQETQYF
TGCGCCAGCAGCTTGACCGGGACTAACCAAGAGACCCAGTACTTC
>-|TRBV4-2|-|TRBJ1-2
CASSQDLRVLNYGYTF
TGTGCCAGCAGCCAAGATCTTCGGGTCCTTAACTATGGCTACACCTTC
>-|TRBV18|TRBD1|TRBJ1-2
CASSPDRGGYGYTF
TGTGCCAGCTCACCGGACAGGGGTGGATATGGCTACACCTTC
>-|TRBV19|-|TRBJ2-7
CASSMWGDVYEQYF
TGTGCCAGTAGTATGTGGGGAGATGTCTACGAGCAGTACTTC
>few|TRBV20-1|-|TRBJ1-1
CSAKRTDRAFF
TGCAGTGCTAAGCGGACAGATCGGGCTTTCTTT
>once|TRBV11-2|TRBD1|TRBJ1-4
CASSSGTEGNEKLFF
TGTGCCAGCAGCTCCGGGACAGAGGGGAATGAAAAACTGTTTTTT
>-|TRBV9|TRBD1|TRBJ1-5
CASSGTGVQPQHF
TGTGCCAGCAGCGGGACAGGGGTTCAGCCCCAGCATTTT
>-|TRBV18|-|TRBJ2-5
CASSPPAGGMETQYF
TGTGCCAGCTCACCACCCGCTGGGGGGATGGAGACCCAGTACTTC
>once|TRBV18|TRBD1|TRBJ2-2
CASSLDRATGELFF
TGTGCCAGCTCACTGGACAGGGCTACCGGGGAGCTGTTTTTT